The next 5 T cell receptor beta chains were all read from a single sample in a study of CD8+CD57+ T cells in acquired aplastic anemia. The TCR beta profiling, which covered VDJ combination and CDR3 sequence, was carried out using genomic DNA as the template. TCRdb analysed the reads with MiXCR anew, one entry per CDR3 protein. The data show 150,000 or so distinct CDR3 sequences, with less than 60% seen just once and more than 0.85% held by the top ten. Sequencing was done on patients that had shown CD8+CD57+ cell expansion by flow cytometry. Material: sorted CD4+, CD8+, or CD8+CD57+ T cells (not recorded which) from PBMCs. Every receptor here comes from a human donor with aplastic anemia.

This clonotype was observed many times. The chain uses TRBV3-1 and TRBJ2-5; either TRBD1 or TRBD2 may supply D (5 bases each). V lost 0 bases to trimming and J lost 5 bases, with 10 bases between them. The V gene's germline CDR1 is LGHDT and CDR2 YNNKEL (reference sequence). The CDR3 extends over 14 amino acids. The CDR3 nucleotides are TGTGCCAGCAGCCAAGATTGGGGGAGTGAGACCCAGTACTTC. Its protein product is CASSQDWGSETQYF.

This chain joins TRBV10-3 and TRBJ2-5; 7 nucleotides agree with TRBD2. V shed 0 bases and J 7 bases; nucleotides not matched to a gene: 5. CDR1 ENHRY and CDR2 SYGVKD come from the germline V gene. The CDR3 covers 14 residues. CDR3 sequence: CAISESGGEVTQYF. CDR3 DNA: TGTGCCATCAGTGAGTCTGGGGGGGAAGTGACCCAGTACTTC.

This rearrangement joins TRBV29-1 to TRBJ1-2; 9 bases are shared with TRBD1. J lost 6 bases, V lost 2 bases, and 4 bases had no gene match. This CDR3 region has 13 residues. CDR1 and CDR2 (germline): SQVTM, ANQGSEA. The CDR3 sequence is CSVEIGTGNGYTF. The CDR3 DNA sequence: TGCAGCGTTGAAATCGGGACAGGGAATGGCTACACCTTC.

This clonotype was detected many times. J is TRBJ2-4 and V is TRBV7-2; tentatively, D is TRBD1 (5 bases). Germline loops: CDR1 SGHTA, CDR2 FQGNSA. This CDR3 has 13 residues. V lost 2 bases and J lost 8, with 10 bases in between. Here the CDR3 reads CASSLNRLDIQYF. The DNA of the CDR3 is TGTGCCAGCAGCTTAAACAGGTTGGACATTCAGTACTTC. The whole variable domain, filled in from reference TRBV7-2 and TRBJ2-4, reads GAGVSQSPSNKVTEKGKDVELRCDPISGHTALYWYRQSLGQGLEFLIYFQGNSAPDKSGLPSDRFSAERTGGSVSTLTIQRTQQEDSAVYLCASSLNRLDIQYFGAGTRLSVL.

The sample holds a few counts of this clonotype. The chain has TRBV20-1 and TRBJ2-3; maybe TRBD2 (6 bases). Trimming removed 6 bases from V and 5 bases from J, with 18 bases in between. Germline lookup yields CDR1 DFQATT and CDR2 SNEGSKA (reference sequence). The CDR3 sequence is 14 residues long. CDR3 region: CSAPADGGVDTQYF. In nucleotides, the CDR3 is TGCAGTGCCCCAGCTGACGGGGGAGTAGATACGCAGTATTTT.